This T cell receptor (beta chain) was captured by sequencing in a study of immune heterogeneity within non-small cell lung tumors. The overall study: In total, the tumors were 4 squamous cell carcinomas, approximately ten non-squamous carcinomas and 1 not otherwise specified.

Trimming took off 9 bases at V and 4 bases at J, with 12 bases between the two ends. This CDR3 spans 12 amino acids. Germline V lookup: CDR1 MDHEN, CDR2 SYDVKM. Bulk tumor genomic DNA was the template, and each sample received about 590 ng. Several far-apart biopsies were taken per primary tumor during surgery. Surgery that was curative in intent was performed on patients with untreated, newly diagnosed non-small cell lung cancer. This clonotype showed up many times. Its matching antigen is unknown. Findings and limits, study-wide: Each patient's tumor sites shared recurring identical dominant CDR3 beta clonotypes, and individual sites also carried their own high-frequency clones.

Multiplex PCR was performed with 32 V and 13 J primers, and it amplified TCR beta CDR3. A single record per CDR3 protein comes from TCRdb applying MiXCR to the multiplex PCR reads. The sample lists about 12,000 distinct CDR3 sequences, less than 30% occurring once. This TCR derives from a man in his fifties with non-small cell lung cancer. Sequencing was performed on lung tumor tissue. The rearrangement uses TRBV28 and TRBJ1-2; the D gene is possibly TRBD1 (5 bases). The CDR3 sequence is CASFTGPYGYTF. The CDR3 region has the DNA TGTGCCAGTTTCACAGGCCCCTATGGCTACACCTTC.